This TCR beta chain derives from a study of T cells after posttransplantation cyclophosphamide. Regarding the study as a whole: TRB clonality was highly associated with recipient CMV seropositivity and reactivation.

The naive gate required viable CD3+CD4+ or CD3+CD8+ cells with CCR7+CD45RA+CD45RO-CD95-CD27+CD28+ phenotype. TCRdb keeps only in-frame clones here, not all; method: immunoSEQ multiplex PCR. The profile shows more than 30,000 clones, about 90% of them singletons. The V and J ends lost 9 bases and 0 bases respectively, with 11 bases between them. The germline gives CDR1 SNHLY, CDR2 FYNNEI. There are 13 residues in the CDR3. This clone has only a few counts. Its target is not known. Sequencing was done on a sample of naive CD4+ T cells sorted from PBMCs. The chain links TRBV2 to TRBJ1-2; D ambiguous. This receptor was identified in a woman aged 55-70 years in good health, CMV-negative, and a related stem cell transplant donor. CDR3 DNA: TGTGCCAGTAGAGAGGTCCCTAACTATGGCTACACCTTC. This translates into CASREVPNYGYTF. Drawing the rest from reference TRBV2 and TRBJ1-2, the complete variable domain is EPEVTQTPSHQVTQMGQEVILRCVPISNHLYFYWYRQILGQKVEFLVSFYNNEISEKSEIFDDQFSVERPDGSNFTLKIRSTKLEDSAMYFCASREVPNYGYTFGSGTRLTVV.